Sequencing of this TCR beta chain was carried out in a study of early T cells in non-severe SARS-CoV-2 infection. Germline-derived CDR1 and CDR2 are KGHDR and SFDVKD. V lost 4 bases, J lost 4 bases, and 15 bases lay in between. This CDR3 is 15 amino acids long. Individual cDNA molecules received unique molecular identifiers during library preparation. TCRdb fed the 5' RACE reads into MiXCR, producing one record per CDR3 protein. This sample yields some 57,000 distinct CDR3 sequences, of which around 8.6% are seen a single time; approximately 4% belongs to the top ten. The chain recombines TRBV24-1 with TRBJ2-5; D perhaps matches TRBD2 (5 bases). The clonotype originates from an adult who was a healthcare worker with PCR-confirmed SARS-CoV-2 infection or an uninfected control (not recorded which). Sequencing used whole blood, obtained at baseline. The CDR3 region is CATSDTRGRGETQYF. The CDR3 coding sequence is TGTGCCACCAGTGACACTCGAGGCCGGGGAGAGACCCAGTACTTC.